This TCR beta chain was sequenced for a study of CD4+ T cells in melanoma. The repertoire was sequenced with immunoSEQ multiplex PCR; TCRdb's copy has only in-frame clones and lacks some. This table holds fewer than 15,000 clones, roughly 88% found once. Study findings and constraints: A reported correlation linked neoantigen-specific CD4+ T cells to CD8+, macrophage and B cell function.

Of note for this clone: No antigen is known for it.

The CDR3 covers 16 residues. Germline values: CDR1 LGHNA, CDR2 YNFKEQ. The V end was cut by 4 bases, the J end by 0 bases, with 13 bases between. This chain connects TRBV4-2 to TRBJ1-5; D unresolved. Sequencing was carried out using cells from a culture (not recorded whether cultured in vitro). The receptor comes from a human donor with melanoma. As DNA, the CDR3 is TGTGCCAGCAGCCCTCTTATGGGTAATAGCAATCAGCCCCAGCATTTT. Protein: CASSPLMGNSNQPQHF.